These 18 T cell receptor beta chains originate from one sample sequenced in a study of CD8+CD57+ T cells in acquired aplastic anemia. Genomic DNA templated the TCR beta VDJ and CDR3 profiling. TCRdb passed the reads through MiXCR, listing each CDR3 protein once. Among about 160,000 distinct CDR3 sequences, around 48% were seen once, and the ten largest hold more than 30%. All patients picked for sequencing had shown, by flow cytometry, an expansion of CD8+CD57+ cells. The sample was sorted CD4+, CD8+, or CD8+CD57+ T cells (not recorded which) from PBMCs. Every receptor here comes from a human donor with aplastic anemia.

This clonotype was observed at least ten times. The V and J genes are TRBV6-1 and TRBJ1-5; D gene uncertain. There are 13 residues in the CDR3. Germline V lookup: CDR1 MNHNS, CDR2 SASEGT. The V gene lost 7 bases and the J gene lost 2 bases, with 9 bases spanning the gap. The CDR3 sequence: CASTSGGNQPQHF. The DNA for the CDR3 is TGTGCCAGCACCTCCGGTGGCAATCAGCCCCAGCATTTT.

The chain couples TRBV15 to TRBJ2-7, with D perhaps matching TRBD1 (5 bases). V was cut by 1 base and J by 1 base, with 11 bases left in between. Looked up from germline, CDR1 is LNHNV and CDR2 is YYDKDF (reference sequence). The CDR3 has 15 residues. The CDR3 sequence: CATSRAGRQSYEQYF. CDR3 sequence (DNA): TGTGCCACCAGCAGAGCGGGCAGACAGTCCTACGAGCAGTACTTC.

This clonotype came up a few times. V is TRBV9 and J is TRBJ2-5; maybe TRBD2 (6 bases). V was clipped by 3 bases and J by 4 bases, with 13 bases between them. Germline V CDR1 and CDR2: SGDLS, YYNGEE. This CDR3 contains 14 residues. CDR3 amino acids: CASSAGDSRETQYF. Written as DNA, the CDR3 is TGTGCCAGCAGCGCGGGGGACTCCCGAGAGACCCAGTACTTC. Full variable domain (outside the CDR3, taken from reference TRBV9 and TRBJ2-5): DSGVTQTPKHLITATGQRVTLRCSPRSGDLSVYWYQQSLDQGLQFLIQYYNGEERAKGNILERFSAQQFPDLHSELNLSSLELGDSALYFCASSAGDSRETQYFGPGTRLLVL.

The chain links TRBV25-1 to TRBJ2-7; the D is unclear. This CDR3 has 13 amino acids. With 2 bases removed from V and 3 bases from J, the gap between germline ends came to 8 bases. Per germline, CDR1 MGHDK and CDR2 SYGVNS. This chain's CDR3 is CASSEGIDYEQYF. The DNA of the CDR3 is TGTGCCAGCAGTGAAGGAATAGACTACGAGCAGTACTTC.

This clonotype has only a few counts. The chain combines TRBV10-3 with TRBJ1-2; no reliable D call. The V gene's germline CDR1 is ENHRY and CDR2 SYGVKD. CDR3 length: 12 amino acids. With 2 bases removed from V and 8 bases from J, the gap between germline ends came to 9 bases. CDR3 sequence reads: CAISEDTAGYTF. The CDR3 DNA reads as TGTGCCATCAGTGAGGATACCGCAGGCTACACCTTC.

This clonotype was seen once. This chain links TRBV2 with TRBJ2-7; possibly TRBD2 for D (6 bases). Deletions cut 6 bases from V and 2 bases from J, with 17 bases between. CDR1 SNHLY and CDR2 FYNNEI come from the germline V gene. The CDR3 sequence is 15 residues long. The DNA for the CDR3 is TGTGCCAGCAGGCTCGGAGCGGGCCGTCCCTACGAGCAGTACTTC. Encoded protein: CASRLGAGRPYEQYF.

This clonotype has a handful of counts. Written as DNA, the CDR3 is TGTGCCAGCAGCCCCCATGGTGGGAGCTCCTACAATGAGCAGTTCTTC. This codes for CASSPHGGSSYNEQFF. The chain joins TRBV11-2 to TRBJ2-1; a possible D gene is TRBD2 (5 bases). Trimming shortened V by 5 bases and J by 0 bases, and 14 bases separated the two germline ends. Germline-derived CDR1 and CDR2 are SGHAT and FQNNGV. CDR3 length: 16 residues.

The J gene is TRBJ1-3, the V gene TRBV10-3; the match to TRBD1 covers 7 bases. V shed 4 bases and J 3 bases; nucleotides not matched to a gene: 3. The length of the CDR3 is 14 residues. CDR1 and CDR2 from the germline V gene are ENHRY and SYGVKD. The CDR3 bases are TGTGCCATCAGTGCAGGACAGGTTGGAAACACCATATATTTT. Its protein is CAISAGQVGNTIYF.

The chain uses TRBV24-1 and TRBJ2-1; TRBD2 agrees at 8 bases. The V and J ends lost 1 base and 9 bases, in that order; junction bases with no gene match: 4. This CDR3 comprises 14 residues. The germline CDR1 and CDR2 sequences are KGHDR and SFDVKD. CDR3: CATSDFGLAGEQFF. CDR3 DNA: TGTGCCACCAGTGATTTTGGACTAGCCGGTGAGCAGTTCTTC.

In its sample, this clonotype was seen many times. The chain employs TRBV7-3 and TRBJ1-1; TRBD1 agrees at 8 bases. V dropped 5 bases and J dropped 3; count of bases not matched to a gene: 11. The CDR3 is made up of 16 amino acids. In germline, CDR1 is SGHTA, CDR2 FQGTGA. CDR3 DNA: TGTGCCAGCAGCATTACAGGGGGAGTTAGTGACACTGAAGCTTTCTTT. Its translation: CASSITGGVSDTEAFF. Variable domain in full (rest from reference TRBV7-3 and TRBJ1-1): GAGVSQTPSNKVTEKGKYVELRCDPISGHTALYWYRQSLGQGPEFLIYFQGTGAADDSGLPNDRFFAVRPEGSVSTLKIQRTERGDSAVYLCASSITGGVSDTEAFFGQGTRLTVV.

With respect to this clonotype: This may come from a read error, since a much larger clone is one base off. The conserved final phenylalanine or tryptophan is absent from the CDR3, which likely points to a read error. V and J are TRBV4-1 and TRBJ2-7; 9 bases fit TRBD1. V shed 1 base, J shed 4 bases, and the junction held 2 bases outside the gene matches. Germline V CDR1 and CDR2: MGHRA, YSYEKL. There are 14 residues in the CDR3. The CDR3 reads CASSQGQGVYEQYL. The CDR3 region has the DNA TGCGCCAGCAGCCAAGGACAGGGGGTATACGAGCAGTACCTC.

This sequence joins TRBV20-1 and TRBJ2-7; 8 bases match TRBD1. The CDR3 loop spans 14 amino acids. Germline-derived CDR1 and CDR2 are DFQATT and SNEGSKA (reference sequence). The junction had 5 bases not matched to a gene; V was cut back by 4 bases and J by 0 bases. The CDR3 DNA reads TGCAGTGCTATCGACAGGGGTCACTCCTACGAGCAGTACTTC. As protein: CSAIDRGHSYEQYF.

The gene calls are TRBV9 and TRBJ1-2; D is perhaps TRBD1 (5 bases). This CDR3 is 9 amino acids long. V lost 7 bases, J lost 8 bases, and 6 bases lay in between. From germline, CDR1 is SGDLS and CDR2 YYNGEE. The chain's CDR3 is CASGGGYTF. Written as DNA, the CDR3 is TGTGCCAGCGGGGGGGGCTACACCTTC. Drawing the rest from reference TRBV9 and TRBJ1-2, the complete variable domain is DSGVTQTPKHLITATGQRVTLRCSPRSGDLSVYWYQQSLDQGLQFLIQYYNGEERAKGNILERFSAQQFPDLHSELNLSSLELGDSALYFCASGGGYTFGSGTRLTVV.

This clonotype was detected only a few times. It may be a read error: a sequence one base away is much more abundant. The V gene is TRBV7-3, the J gene TRBJ2-7; 10 nucleotides match TRBD1. Germline V gene data show CDR1 as SGHTA and CDR2 as FQGTGA. The CDR3 has 14 residues. Here the CDR3 reads CTSSAGTGVHEQYF. Here the CDR3 DNA reads TGTACCAGCAGCGCCGGGACAGGGGTGCACGAGCAGTACTTC.

The chain employs TRBV20-1 and TRBJ2-7; the match to TRBD1 covers 9 bases. This CDR3 is 15 amino acids long. The germline V gene encodes CDR1 DFQATT and CDR2 SNEGSKA (reference sequence). Germline trimming cut 1 base from V and 5 bases from J; bases unmatched to any gene: 9. The DNA for the CDR3 is TGCAGTGCTAGAGGCACCGGGACAGGGCCGGACGAGCAGTACTTC. The encoded protein is CSARGTGTGPDEQYF.

Only one count was recorded for this clonotype. The genes are TRBV30 and TRBJ1-2; weak D call: TRBD1 (6 bases). CDR1 GTSNPN and CDR2 SVGIG come from the germline V gene (reference sequence). CDR3 length: 12 amino acids. V shed 2 bases and J shed 6 bases, with 10 bases lying between them. The CDR3 sequence: CAWSHRVNGYTF. CDR3 nucleotides: TGTGCCTGGAGTCACAGGGTGAATGGCTACACCTTC.

The table lists this clonotype with a count of one. The CDR3 ends on some other residue instead of the conserved phenylalanine or tryptophan, so this is likely a read error. V usage is TRBV20-1 and J usage is TRBJ2-6, with D unresolved. This CDR3 has 13 residues. CDR1 is DFQATT and CDR2 is SNEGSKA in the germline V gene (reference sequence). The V end lost 5 bases, the J end lost 4 bases, and 9 bases lay between the germline ends. CDR3 in amino acids: CSAPDDGANVLTS. CDR3 nucleotide sequence: TGCAGTGCTCCGGACGACGGGGCCAACGTCCTGACTTCC.

The CDR3 here is CSGLFPCGYTF. In DNA, the CDR3 is TGCAGCGGTCTTTTCCCCTGTGGCTACACCTTC. This sequence joins TRBV29-1 and TRBJ1-2, with D unresolved. V was cut by 7 bases and J by 7 bases, with 13 bases left in between. The CDR3 runs to 11 residues. CDR1 SQVTM and CDR2 ANQGSEA come from the germline V gene.